Detailed here is one T cell receptor (beta chain). Its cognate antigen is unknown. The data stem from a study of identical twins. TCRdb reprocessed the 5' RACE reads via MiXCR and lists one record per CDR3 protein. Seen here are around 290,000 distinct CDR3 sequences, less than 9.5% observed once, and the top ten hold about 7.1%. Broader study findings: Among monozygotic twins, out-of-frame TCR alpha sharing exceeded what models predicted. Cord blood beta clonotypes that were abundant carried fewer insertions, and memory repertoires showed no such trend. Researchers reported excess low generation probability among twin-shared out-of-frame alpha sequences.

CDR1 and CDR2 (germline): SGHVS, FQNEAQ. V was cut by 5 bases and J by 3 bases, with 14 bases left in between. This CDR3 spans 15 amino acids. Another study also made use of these data, one on yellow fever vaccine responses in identical twins. This second report adds: After vaccination, twins' T cell response reportedly seemed partly convergent, partly personalized.

This sequence was found in a woman aged 18-30 years in good health. The V and J genes are TRBV7-8 and TRBJ2-1, with a tentative D call TRBD1 (5 bases). What was sequenced was CD8+ T cells sorted from blood. As DNA, the CDR3 is TGTGCCAGCAGCCCCACCTGGGGCAACTACAATGAGCAGTTCTTC. It specifies CASSPTWGNYNEQFF. Full variable domain (remainder filled in from reference TRBV7-8 and TRBJ2-1): GAGVSQSPRYKVAKRGQDVALRCDPISGHVSLFWYQQALGQGPEFLTYFQNEAQLDKSGLPSDRFFAERPEGSVSTLKIQRTQQEDSAVYLCASSPTWGNYNEQFFGPGTRLTVL.